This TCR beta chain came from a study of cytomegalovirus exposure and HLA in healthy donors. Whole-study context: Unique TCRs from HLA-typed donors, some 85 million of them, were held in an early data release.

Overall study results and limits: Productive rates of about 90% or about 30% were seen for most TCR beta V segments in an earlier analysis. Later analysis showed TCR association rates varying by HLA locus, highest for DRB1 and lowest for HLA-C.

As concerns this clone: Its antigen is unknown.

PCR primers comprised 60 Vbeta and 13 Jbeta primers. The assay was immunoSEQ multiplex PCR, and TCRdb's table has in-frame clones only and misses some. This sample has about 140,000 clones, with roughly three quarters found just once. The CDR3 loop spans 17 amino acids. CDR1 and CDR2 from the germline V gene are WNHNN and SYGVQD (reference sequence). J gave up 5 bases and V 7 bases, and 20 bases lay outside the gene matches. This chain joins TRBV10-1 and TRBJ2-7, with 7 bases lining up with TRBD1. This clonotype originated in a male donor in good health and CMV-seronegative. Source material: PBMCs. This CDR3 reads CASTSSIIRDRIHEQYF. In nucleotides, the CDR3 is TGCGCCAGCACCTCCTCCATCATCCGGGACAGAATCCACGAGCAGTACTTC.